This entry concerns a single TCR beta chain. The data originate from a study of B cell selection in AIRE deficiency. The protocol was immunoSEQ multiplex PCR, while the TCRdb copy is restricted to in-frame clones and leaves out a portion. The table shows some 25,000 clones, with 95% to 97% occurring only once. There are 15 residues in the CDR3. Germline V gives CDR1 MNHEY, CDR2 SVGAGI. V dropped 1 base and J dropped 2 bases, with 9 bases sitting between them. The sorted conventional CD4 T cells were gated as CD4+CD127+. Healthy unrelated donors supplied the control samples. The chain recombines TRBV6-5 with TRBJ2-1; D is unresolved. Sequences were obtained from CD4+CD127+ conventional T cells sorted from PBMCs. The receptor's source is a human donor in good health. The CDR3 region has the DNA TGTGCCAGCAGTTACTTGGGAACTCCCTACAATGAGCAGTTCTTC. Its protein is CASSYLGTPYNEQFF.